The rows below give T cell receptor beta chains drawn from one sample of a study of blood T cell repertoires in COVID-19. Assay: immunoSEQ multiplex PCR; the TCRdb copy retains only in-frame clones and omits some. Of tens of thousands of clones listed, roughly nine tenths are singletons. The sample comprised peripheral blood. Receptors originate from a human donor with active COVID-19. The donor label of this sample is uncertain. Each CDR3 is given with its conserved first and last residue. Fields, in order: D gene, clone size, J gene, V gene, CDR3 DNA, CDR3 protein. D genes are given only for firm matches. Clone size, where shown, is once, few, many, or a class for clones that have expanded.

TRBD1 | NA | TRBJ1-6 | TRBV7-9 | TGTGCCAGCAGCTTCCCCGGACAGGGAGGGGATTCACCCCTCCACTTT | CASSFPGQGGDSPLHF
TRBD1 | once | TRBJ1-5 | TRBV5-6 | TGTGCCAGCAGTAGGACAGGGACAATAGGCAATCAGCCCCAGCATTTT | CASSRTGTIGNQPQHF
NA | few | TRBJ2-6 | TRBV19 | TGTGCCAGTAAGCAGGATAACTCTGGGGCCAACGTCCTGACTTTC | CASKQDNSGANVLTF
NA | few | TRBJ1-6 | TRBV3-1/TRBV3-2 | TGTGCCAGCAGACCTGCCGCTACCAACTCCTATAATTCACCCCTCCACTTT | CASRPAATNSYNSPLHF
TRBD1 | NA | TRBJ2-2 | TRBV5-6 | TGTGCCAGCAGCTTGGACGGGACAGGGCACTACACCGGGGAGCTGTTTTTT | CASSLDGTGHYTGELFF
NA | NA | TRBJ1-2 | TRBV6-2/TRBV6-3 | TGTGCCAGCAGTTACGAACAGAACTATGGCTACACCTTC | CASSYEQNYGYTF
TRBD1 | NA | TRBJ1-1 | TRBV5-4 | TGTGCCAGCAGCTCCGGGGACAGGGGCTACACTGAAGCTTTCTTT | CASSSGDRGYTEAFF
TRBD2 | NA | TRBJ2-5 | TRBV11-2 | TGTGCCAGCAGCTTAGATTTCGGACTAGCGGGGGGAGGCCAGTACTTC | CASSLDFGLAGGGQYF
TRBD1 | NA | TRBJ2-5 | TRBV5-4 | TGTGCCAGCAGCTTGGGACAGGGGCGGGAGACCCAGTACTTC | CASSLGQGRETQYF
TRBD2 | NA | TRBJ2-3 | TRBV5-1 | TGCGCCAGCAGTCCAGCCGGGACTAGCTTTGATACGCAGTATTTT | CASSPAGTSFDTQYF
TRBD1 | NA | TRBJ1-2 | TRBV3-1/TRBV3-2 | TGTGCCAGCAGCCCCGGGACAGGGAGTGGCTACACCTTC | CASSPGTGSGYTF
NA | NA | TRBJ2-5 | TRBV27 | TGTGCCAGCAGTCTTACCCATGGAGGGACAGAGACCCAGTACTTC | CASSLTHGGTETQYF
NA | NA | TRBJ2-7 | TRBV9 | TGTGCCAGCAGCGCAAGTGGGGGCCAGGGTAAGGACGAGCAGTACTTC | CASSASGGQGKDEQYF
NA | once | TRBJ2-7 | TRBV12-3/TRBV12-4 | TGTGCCAGCAGTCAACGGGTTTACGAGCAGTACTTC | CASSQRVYEQYF
TRBD1 | once | TRBJ1-5 | TRBV3-1/TRBV3-2 | TGTGCCAGCAGCCAAGGACGGGCAGGGGGTTATAGCAATCAGCCCCAGCATTTT | CASSQGRAGGYSNQPQHF
TRBD1 | NA | TRBJ2-7 | TRBV5-6 | TGTGCCAGCAGCTTGGCGTTTTACAGGGGCATGACCTACGAGCAGTACTTC | CASSLAFYRGMTYEQYF
NA | NA | TRBJ1-2 | TRBV7-9 | TGTGCCAGCAGCCTGACTTTCTATGGCTACACCTTC | CASSLTFYGYTF
NA | once | TRBJ2-7 | TRBV15 | TGTGCCACCAGCAGAGATTTGGCAGGTGGTGACGAGCAGTACTTC | CATSRDLAGGDEQYF
TRBD2 | NA | TRBJ2-3 | TRBV2 | TGTGCCAGCAGTCTAGCGGGAGGGGGAACAGATACGCAGTATTTT | CASSLAGGGTDTQYF
NA | once | TRBJ2-7 | TRBV15 | TGTGCCACCAGCAGAGATACAGCAGAGGGTAATTTCGGGTACGAGCAGTACTTC | CATSRDTAEGNFGYEQYF
TRBD1 | NA | TRBJ2-5 | TRBV7-8 | TGTGCCAGCAGCCGAGGGGGCATCGGAGAGACCCAGTACTTC | CASSRGGIGETQYF
TRBD1 | NA | TRBJ2-7 | TRBV19 | TGTGCCAGTAGTATAGTGCGCCAGGGGGTAAGCGAGCAGTACTTC | CASSIVRQGVSEQYF
TRBD1 | NA | TRBJ1-2 | TRBV27 | TGTGCCAGCAGTTCGACAGGGGGCCGCTATGGCTACACCTTC | CASSSTGGRYGYTF
NA | NA | TRBJ2-7 | TRBV10-3 | TGTGCCATCATGGGGGGGCGGTCGGACGAGCAGTACTTC | CAIMGGRSDEQYF
TRBD1 | once | TRBJ1-6 | TRBV30 | TGTGCCTGGGGTCGGGACAGCGTAAATTCACCCCTCCACTTT | CAWGRDSVNSPLHF
TRBD1 | NA | TRBJ1-4 | TRBV4-1 | TGCGCCAGCAGCCAAGCAGGGGGCGTGAGCCTTGTTAATGAAAAACTGTTTTTT | CASSQAGGVSLVNEKLFF
TRBD1 | NA | TRBJ1-6 | TRBV4-3 | TGCGCCAGCAGCCAAGCATACAGGGGTGATAATTCACCCCTCCACTTT | CASSQAYRGDNSPLHF
NA | NA | TRBJ2-2 | TRBV7-2 | TGTGCCAGCAGCACCTTGGATGCCTGGAGCGGGGAGCTGTTTTTT | CASSTLDAWSGELFF
NA | NA | TRBJ2-1 | TRBV7-3 | TGTGCCAGCAGCTTAAGTGCTGGGAGTGAGCAGTTCTTC | CASSLSAGSEQFF
TRBD2 | NA | TRBJ2-1 | TRBV27 | TGTGCCAGCATAGAAAGGGCTAGCGGGATTGAGCAGTTCTTC | CASIERASGIEQFF
TRBD2 | NA | TRBJ2-2 | TRBV5-1 | TGCGCCAGCAGCTTGGTGGGACTAGCAATGTCCGGGGAGCTGTTTTTT | CASSLVGLAMSGELFF
TRBD2 | NA | TRBJ2-1 | TRBV4-3 | TGCGCCAGCAGCCAAGATTTAAGCGGGAGTTTCAACAATGAGCAGTTCTTC | CASSQDLSGSFNNEQFF
NA | once | TRBJ2-5 | TRBV5-4 | TGTGCCAGCAGTCCATCCGCCGGACTTGGGATTATTCGGACCCAGTACTTC | CASSPSAGLGIIRTQYF
NA | NA | TRBJ1-1 | TRBV6-4 | TGTGCCAGCAGTGGACACGAGGGCTCCGAAGCTTTCTTT | CASSGHEGSEAFF
TRBD1 | NA | TRBJ1-2 | TRBV27 | TGTGCCAGCAGAGGACAGGGGGCGTCCGGCTACACCTTC | CASRGQGASGYTF
TRBD1 | NA | TRBJ1-1 | TRBV7-2 | TGTGCCAGCAGAAGGAGACAGGGTTACACTGAAGCTTTCTTT | CASRRRQGYTEAFF
NA | NA | TRBJ2-3 | TRBV13 | TGTGCCAGCAGCGACGGGGACTGGGTAAATTTAGATCAACTCACAGATACGCAGTATTTT | CASSDGDWVNLDQLTDTQYF
NA | NA | TRBJ2-3 | TRBV10-1 | TGCGCCAGCAGTGATGGTAGTCCAGATACGCAGTATTTT | CASSDGSPDTQYF
TRBD2 | once | TRBJ2-3 | TRBV28 | TGTGCCAGCAGTTTACAGGGACTAGCATCAAATACGCAGTATTTT | CASSLQGLASNTQYF
TRBD1 | NA | TRBJ2-3 | TRBV7-3 | TGTGCCAGCAGCCATGGGACAGGACTTTCCACAGATACGCAGTATTTT | CASSHGTGLSTDTQYF
NA | NA | TRBJ2-2 | TRBV5-1 | TGCGCCAGCAGCTTGGGACAAACAGCAACCGGGGAGCTGTTTTTT | CASSLGQTATGELFF
NA | NA | TRBJ1-5 | TRBV10-3 | TGTGCCATCAGTGAGAACCAAGACAGGCCCCCAGGCCAGCATTTT | CAISENQDRPPGQHF
TRBD2 | NA | TRBJ2-3 | TRBV11-2 | TGTGCCAGCAGCACCCTAGCGGGGGGGAGCACAGATACGCAGTATTTT | CASSTLAGGSTDTQYF
TRBD2 | NA | TRBJ2-3 | TRBV19 | TGTGCCAGTAAGGTAGCGGGGGGGTTCGGAGATACGCAGTATTTT | CASKVAGGFGDTQYF
TRBD2 | NA | TRBJ2-3 | TRBV15 | TGTGCCACCAGCGTCGGGACTAACTTTCTCCAAGGGACAGATACGCAGTATTTT | CATSVGTNFLQGTDTQYF
TRBD1 | NA | TRBJ2-7 | TRBV27 | TGTGCCAGCATTAATACAGGGGGCTACGAGCAGTACTTC | CASINTGGYEQYF